The TCR beta chain described here comes from a study of blood T cell repertoires in COVID-19 (dated by TCRdb to between 2020 and 2021). With regard to the full study: The collaborator samples originated in the United States, Italy and Spain and spanned the acute and convalescent phases of COVID-19. The prospective study material was composed of cDNA or gDNA derived from T cells, B-cell-depleted T cells, or PBMCs. The dataset comprised deeply sampled blood TCRbeta repertoires from subjects exposed to, actively infected with, or recovered from COVID-19. The repertoires were released in a freely available public database intended as a resource for research on the immune response to SARS-CoV-2. The samples were drawn from two sources: the first 160 participants of the ongoing ImmuneRACE study, and over 1,000 subjects contributed by 6 global collaborators. The sample metadata nearly always contained a de-identified subject ID, COVID-19 status, age in years and sex. Where available, HLA class I and class II types were taken from metadata supplied by the sample provider and were not determined by assay-based typing.

TCRbeta CDR3 regions were amplified from genomic DNA using the immunoSEQ Assay, a bias-controlled multiplex PCR. Under the source paper's analysis protocol: The number of nucleated cells in each sample was estimated by amplification of reference gene primers within the assay. Sequence reads were collapsed and filtered to measure the absolute abundance of every unique TCRbeta CDR3 rearrangement. For each sample, productive Simpson clonality was calculated as the square root of Simpson's diversity index over productive rearrangements. TCRdb stores this immuneACCESS table with in-frame sequences only. Part of the clones is absent; in the studies checked, under half of the shortfall reflects unresolved V genes, and no reason is known for the rest. V, J and clone size derive from that table, while D and trimming were established from the DNA sequence. This sample comprises tens of thousands of clones, about four fifths of them detected only once. Roughly 40% of the sample rests with the top ten.

The research as a whole found: How much clinical and demographic metadata was included differed by source and by participant, and the metadata was provided uncurated.

As regards this clone: Its recognized antigen is unknown. Base qualities are not recorded, but no much larger clone differs from it by a single base.

Each collaborating institution followed its own protocols to collect whole blood in K2EDTA tubes. For TCRbeta analysis, collaborators shipped samples as frozen whole blood, isolated PBMCs, or DNA extracted from either of those sample types. The specimen sequenced was peripheral blood. This TCR was recovered from a man older than 75 with acute or convalescent COVID-19.

The DNA reads TGTGCCAGCAGTTCCACAGGGGACACTGAAAAACTGTTTTTT. Its coded protein is CASSSTGDTEKLFF. Here the chain combines TRBV27 and TRBJ1-4, with 7 junctional bases fitting TRBD1. Including the terminal cysteine and phenylalanine, the CDR3 comprises 14 residues. The DNA shown is the 42-base CDR3, in frame from base 1. The germline V gene (reference sequence) sets CDR1 to MNHEY and CDR2 to SMNVEV. The V end gives up 4 bases and the J end 7 bases, leaving 6 bases in the junction not matched to a gene.